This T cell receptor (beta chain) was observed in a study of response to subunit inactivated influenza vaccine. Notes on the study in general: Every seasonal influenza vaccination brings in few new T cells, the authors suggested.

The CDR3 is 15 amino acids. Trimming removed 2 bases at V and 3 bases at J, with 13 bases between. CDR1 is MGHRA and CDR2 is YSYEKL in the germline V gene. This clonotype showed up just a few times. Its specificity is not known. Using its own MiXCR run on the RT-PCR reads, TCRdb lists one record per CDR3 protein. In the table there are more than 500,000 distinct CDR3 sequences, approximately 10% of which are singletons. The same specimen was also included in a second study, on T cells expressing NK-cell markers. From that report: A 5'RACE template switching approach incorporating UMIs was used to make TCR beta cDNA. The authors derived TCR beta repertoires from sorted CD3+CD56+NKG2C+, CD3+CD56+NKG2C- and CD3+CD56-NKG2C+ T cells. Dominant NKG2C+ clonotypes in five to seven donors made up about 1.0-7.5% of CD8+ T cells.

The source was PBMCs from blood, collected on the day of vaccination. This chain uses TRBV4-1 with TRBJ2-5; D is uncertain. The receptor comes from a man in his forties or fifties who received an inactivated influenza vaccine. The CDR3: CASSQFPRLEETQYF. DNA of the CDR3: TGCGCCAGCAGCCAATTCCCCCGCTTGGAAGAGACCCAGTACTTC.